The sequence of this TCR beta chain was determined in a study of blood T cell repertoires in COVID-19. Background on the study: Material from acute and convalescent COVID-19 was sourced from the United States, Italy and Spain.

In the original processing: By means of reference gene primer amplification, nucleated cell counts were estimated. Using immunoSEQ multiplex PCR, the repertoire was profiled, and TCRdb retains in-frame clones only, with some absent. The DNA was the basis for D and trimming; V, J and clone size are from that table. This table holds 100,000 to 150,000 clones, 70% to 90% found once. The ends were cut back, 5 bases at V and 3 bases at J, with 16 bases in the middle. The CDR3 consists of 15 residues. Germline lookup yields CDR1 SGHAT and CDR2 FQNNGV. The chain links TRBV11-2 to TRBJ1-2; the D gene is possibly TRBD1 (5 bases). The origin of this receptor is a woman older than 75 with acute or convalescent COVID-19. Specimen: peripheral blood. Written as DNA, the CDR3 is TGTGCCAGCAGCCCAAGGACGGGGGGGGACTATGGCTACACCTTC. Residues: CASSPRTGGDYGYTF.